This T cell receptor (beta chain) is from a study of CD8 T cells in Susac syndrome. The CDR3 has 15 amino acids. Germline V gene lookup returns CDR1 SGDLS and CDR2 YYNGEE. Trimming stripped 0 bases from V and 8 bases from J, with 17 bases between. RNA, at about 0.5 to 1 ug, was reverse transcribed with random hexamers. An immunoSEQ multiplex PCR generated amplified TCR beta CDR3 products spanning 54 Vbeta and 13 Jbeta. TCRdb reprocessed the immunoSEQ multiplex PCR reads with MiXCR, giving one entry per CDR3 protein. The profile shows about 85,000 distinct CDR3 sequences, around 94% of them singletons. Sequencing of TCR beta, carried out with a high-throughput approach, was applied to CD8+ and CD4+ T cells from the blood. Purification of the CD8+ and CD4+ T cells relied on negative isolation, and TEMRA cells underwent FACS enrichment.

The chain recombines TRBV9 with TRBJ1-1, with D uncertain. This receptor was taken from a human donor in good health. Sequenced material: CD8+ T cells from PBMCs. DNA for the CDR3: TGTGCCAGCAGCGTAGACCCTAATTCGGCTTGGGAAGCTTTCTTT. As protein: CASSVDPNSAWEAFF.